This is a list of T cell receptor beta chains from one sample in a study of a mutant IDH1 vaccine in newly diagnosed glioma. Antigen specificity for these receptors is unknown. The table came from immunoSEQ multiplex PCR; TCRdb's copy has only in-frame clones and leaves some out. The data hold about 67,000 clones, with around 89% observed a single time. The sequenced sample was PBMCs, obtained from a glioma patient whose treatment included an IDH1 peptide vaccine. The source is a man aged 35-49 years with glioma. Both conserved end residues are trimmed from each CDR3.

J: TRBJ2-5; V: TRBV5-6; CDR3: ASSKGGGKTQY
J: TRBJ2-3; V: TRBV6-6; CDR3: ASSYSSGELDTQY
J: TRBJ1-5; V: TRBV18; CDR3: ASSPLEKGGGQPQH
J: TRBJ2-7; V: TRBV10-1; CDR3: ASSPGLAGGPSYEQY
J: TRBJ2-3; V: TRBV6-4; CDR3: ASSDSGGPDTQY
J: TRBJ1-5; V: TRBV5-5; CDR3: ASSLGDRENNQPQH
J: TRBJ1-4; V: TRBV28; CDR3: ASSLLGGTTNEKLF
J: TRBJ1-1; V: TRBV27; CDR3: ASSLSWDLNTEAF
J: TRBJ2-5; V: TRBV25-1; CDR3: ASRAGGGETQY
J: TRBJ2-7; V: TRBV9; CDR3: ASSPWTSARGEQY
J: TRBJ2-3; V: TRBV18; CDR3: ASSPAGSGTDTQY
J: TRBJ2-2; V: TRBV4-3; CDR3: ASSQRGQGHTGELF
J: TRBJ1-3; V: TRBV2; CDR3: ASSEGTGGPLGNTIY
J: TRBJ1-1; V: TRBV29-1; CDR3: SVLGRGTEAF
J: TRBJ2-6; V: TRBV5-6; CDR3: ASSAGFSGANVLT
J: TRBJ2-7; V: TRBV2; CDR3: ASSRDWSSYEQY
J: TRBJ2-1; V: TRBV18; CDR3: ASSPRDFHNEQF
J: TRBJ2-1; V: TRBV11-1; CDR3: ASSPTGLGNEQF
J: TRBJ1-1; V: TRBV11-2; CDR3: ASSLGWIEAF
J: TRBJ2-7; V: TRBV28; CDR3: ASSLTGVSYEQY
J: TRBJ2-2; V: TRBV19; CDR3: ASRPGTDLYTGELF
J: TRBJ1-4; V: TRBV10-3; CDR3: AISGQGTGEKLF
J: TRBJ2-3; V: TRBV27; CDR3: ASSSHGAGPTATDTQY
J: TRBJ2-3; V: TRBV7-9; CDR3: ASSFQSADTQY
J: TRBJ1-5; V: TRBV28; CDR3: ASREGGDSNQPQH
J: TRBJ2-1; V: TRBV9; CDR3: ASSPRQGGSYNEQF
J: TRBJ2-5; V: TRBV7-9; CDR3: ASSLTRDAETQY
J: TRBJ1-2; V: TRBV18; CDR3: ASSPDRGQHGYT
J: TRBJ2-2; V: TRBV6-4; CDR3: ASSGSGTENTGELF
J: TRBJ1-1; V: TRBV4-2; CDR3: ASSHPSGNLDEAF
J: TRBJ1-5; V: TRBV19; CDR3: ASSISGQDNQPQH
J: TRBJ2-1; V: TRBV2; CDR3: ASRRGTSAYNEQF
J: TRBJ1-2; V: TRBV5-4; CDR3: ASGVRGASNYGYT
J: TRBJ1-2; V: TRBV7-9; CDR3: ASSSRGQGPNYGYT
J: TRBJ1-1; V: TRBV6-5; CDR3: ASSYWGRGRPTEAF
J: TRBJ2-6; V: TRBV6-6; CDR3: ASSYSNRWANVLT
J: TRBJ1-2; V: TRBV28; CDR3: ASSPAGGTLEYGYT
J: TRBJ1-2; V: TRBV7-2; CDR3: ASSPHRTPNYGYT
J: TRBJ1-1; V: TRBV10-1; CDR3: ASSPGGRGTEAF